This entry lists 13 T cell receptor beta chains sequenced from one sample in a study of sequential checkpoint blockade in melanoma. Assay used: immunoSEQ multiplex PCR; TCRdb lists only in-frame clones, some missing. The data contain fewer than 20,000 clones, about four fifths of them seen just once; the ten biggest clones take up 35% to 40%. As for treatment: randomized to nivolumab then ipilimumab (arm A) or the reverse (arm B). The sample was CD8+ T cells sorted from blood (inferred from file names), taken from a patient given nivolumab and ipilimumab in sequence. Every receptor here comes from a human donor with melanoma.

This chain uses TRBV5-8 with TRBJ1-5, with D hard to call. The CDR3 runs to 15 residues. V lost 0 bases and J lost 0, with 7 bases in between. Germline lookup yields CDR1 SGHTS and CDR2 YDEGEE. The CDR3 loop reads CASSLAGYSNQPQHF. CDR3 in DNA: TGTGCCAGCAGCTTGGCCGGGTATAGCAATCAGCCCCAGCATTTT.

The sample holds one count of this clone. The CDR3 loop is CASSFSGGGETQYF. The CDR3 nucleotides are TGTGCCAGCAGTTTTTCGGGAGGGGGGGAGACCCAGTACTTC. J is TRBJ2-5 and V is TRBV28; 8 nucleotides match TRBD2. This CDR3 has 14 residues. Germline-derived CDR1 and CDR2 are MDHEN and SYDVKM. Trimming cost V 3 bases and J 5 bases; bases outside gene matches: 5.

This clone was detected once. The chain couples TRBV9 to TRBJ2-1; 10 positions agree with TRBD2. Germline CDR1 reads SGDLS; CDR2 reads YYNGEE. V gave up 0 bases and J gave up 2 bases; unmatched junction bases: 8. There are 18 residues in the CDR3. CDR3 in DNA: TGTGCCAGCAGCGTAGTGACTAGCGGGCTTAACCCCTACAATGAGCAGTTCTTC. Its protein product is CASSVVTSGLNPYNEQFF. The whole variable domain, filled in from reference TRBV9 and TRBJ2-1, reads DSGVTQTPKHLITATGQRVTLRCSPRSGDLSVYWYQQSLDQGLQFLIQYYNGEERAKGNILERFSAQQFPDLHSELNLSSLELGDSALYFCASSVVTSGLNPYNEQFFGPGTRLTVL.

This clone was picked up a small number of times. In nucleotides, the CDR3 is TGTGCCAGCAGCCCGATGACTAGCGGGAGGGCCAATGAGCAGTTCTTC. This codes for CASSPMTSGRANEQFF. The chain recombines TRBV9 with TRBJ2-1, with 14 nucleotides matching TRBD2. Germline lookup yields CDR1 SGDLS and CDR2 YYNGEE. The CDR3 extends over 16 amino acids. Trimming cost V 4 bases and J 6 bases; bases outside gene matches: 6.

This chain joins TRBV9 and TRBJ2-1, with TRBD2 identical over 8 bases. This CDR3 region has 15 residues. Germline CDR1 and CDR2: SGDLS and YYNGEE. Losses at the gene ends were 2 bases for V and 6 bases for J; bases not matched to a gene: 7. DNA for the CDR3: TGTGCCAGCAGCGTTGGGGGGACTAGGGGCAATGAGCAGTTCTTC. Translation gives CASSVGGTRGNEQFF.

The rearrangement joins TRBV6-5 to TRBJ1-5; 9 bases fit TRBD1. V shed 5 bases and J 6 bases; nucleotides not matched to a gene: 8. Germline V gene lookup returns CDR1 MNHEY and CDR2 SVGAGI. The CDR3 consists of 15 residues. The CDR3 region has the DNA TGTGCCAGCAGTCAATACAGGGGGCTTAGTCAGCCCCAGCATTTT. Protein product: CASSQYRGLSQPQHF.

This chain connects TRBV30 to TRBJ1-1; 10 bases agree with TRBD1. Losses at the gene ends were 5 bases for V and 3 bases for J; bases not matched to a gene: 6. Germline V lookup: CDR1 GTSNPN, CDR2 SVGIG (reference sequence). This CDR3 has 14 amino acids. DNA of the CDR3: TGTGCCTGGGCTTCCGGGACAGGGGACACTGAAGCTTTCTTT. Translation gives CAWASGTGDTEAFF.

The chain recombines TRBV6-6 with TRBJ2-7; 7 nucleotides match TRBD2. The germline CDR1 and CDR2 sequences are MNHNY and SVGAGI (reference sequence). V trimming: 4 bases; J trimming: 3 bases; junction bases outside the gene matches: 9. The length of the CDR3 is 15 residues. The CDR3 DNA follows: TGTGCCAGCAGTTCCCGGACTAGTTGGGGCTACGAGCAGTACTTC. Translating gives CASSSRTSWGYEQYF.

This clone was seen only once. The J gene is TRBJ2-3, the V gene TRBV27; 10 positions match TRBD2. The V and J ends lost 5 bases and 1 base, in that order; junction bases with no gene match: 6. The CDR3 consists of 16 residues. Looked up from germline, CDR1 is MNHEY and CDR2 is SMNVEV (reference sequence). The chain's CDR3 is CASSTKRGGRTDTQYF. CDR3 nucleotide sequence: TGTGCCAGCAGTACTAAGCGGGGGGGCCGCACAGATACGCAGTATTTT.

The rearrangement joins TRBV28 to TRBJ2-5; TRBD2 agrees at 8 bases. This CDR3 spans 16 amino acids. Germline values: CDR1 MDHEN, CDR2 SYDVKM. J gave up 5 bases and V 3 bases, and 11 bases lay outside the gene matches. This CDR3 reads CASSFQGWAGGETQYF. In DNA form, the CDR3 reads TGTGCCAGCAGTTTCCAAGGCTGGGCGGGAGGTGAGACCCAGTACTTC.

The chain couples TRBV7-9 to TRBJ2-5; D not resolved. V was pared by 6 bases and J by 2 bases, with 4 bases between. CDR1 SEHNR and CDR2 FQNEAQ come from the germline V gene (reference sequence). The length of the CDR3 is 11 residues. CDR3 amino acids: CASRAQETQYF. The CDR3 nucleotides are TGTGCCAGCAGGGCACAAGAGACCCAGTACTTC. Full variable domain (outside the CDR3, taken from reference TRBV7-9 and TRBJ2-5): DTGVSQNPRHKITKRGQNVTFRCDPISEHNRLYWYRQTLGQGPEFLTYFQNEAQLEKSRLLSDRFSAERPKGSFSTLEIQRTEQGDSAMYLCASRAQETQYFGPGTRLLVL.

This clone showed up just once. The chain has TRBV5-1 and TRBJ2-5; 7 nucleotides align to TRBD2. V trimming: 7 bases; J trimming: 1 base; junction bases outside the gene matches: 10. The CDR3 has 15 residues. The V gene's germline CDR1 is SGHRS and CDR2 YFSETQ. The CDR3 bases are TGCGCCAGCGAGCGGGGCGCGGGGGTCCAAGAGACCCAGTACTTC. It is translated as CASERGAGVQETQYF.

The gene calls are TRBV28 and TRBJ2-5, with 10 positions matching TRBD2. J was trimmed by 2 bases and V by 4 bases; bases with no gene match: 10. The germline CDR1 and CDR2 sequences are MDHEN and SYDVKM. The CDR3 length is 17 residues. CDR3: CASSSIAGGTNQETQYF. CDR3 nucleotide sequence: TGTGCCAGCAGTTCGATAGCGGGAGGTACTAATCAAGAGACCCAGTACTTC.